Here is one T cell receptor (beta chain) with its context. The antigen is not known. The data were taken from a study of cytomegalovirus exposure and HLA in healthy donors. At the level of the study: The same platform was used for the 120 or so validation repertoires as for the 666 first-cohort repertoires, as reported in a later analysis.

General observations from the study: Rare TCR sequences predominated, though certain public TCRs were found in many donors. The authors listed around 150 TCR beta chains as cytomegalovirus-associated. First-cohort TCR clusters tended to co-occur in the roughly 120 validation repertoires, a later analysis found.

The protocol was immunoSEQ multiplex PCR, while the TCRdb copy is restricted to in-frame clones and leaves out a portion. The repertoire holds some 49,000 clones, over 85% seen once, with about 8% in the top ten. This CDR3 has 14 amino acids. From germline, CDR1 is MNHEY and CDR2 SMNVEV (reference sequence). Trimming removed 2 bases from V and 2 bases from J, with 8 bases in between. V is TRBV27 and J is TRBJ2-3, with D possibly TRBD1 on 6 matching bases. The TCR originated in a woman aged 18-29 years in good health and CMV-seropositive. The specimen sequenced was PBMCs. This CDR3 is CASSLGTNTDTQYF. Here the CDR3 DNA reads TGTGCCAGCAGTTTAGGGACAAACACAGATACGCAGTATTTT.